This T cell receptor beta chain was found in a study of beta chain features in type 1 diabetes. This clone was seen only a few times. Germline loops: CDR1 SQVTM, CDR2 ANQGSEA. CDR3 length: 14 residues. Trimming removed 6 bases at V and 0 bases at J, with 12 bases between. Reverse transcription of all isolated RNA meant that expressed TCRB transcripts were sequenced. The protocol was immunoSEQ multiplex PCR, while the TCRdb copy is restricted to in-frame clones and leaves out a portion. The sample has some 410,000 clones, about an eighth seen once; the top ten hold approximately 0.05%. This chain links TRBV29-1 with TRBJ2-1, with D maybe TRBD1 (5 bases). This sequence originates from a woman under 30 in good health. Material for sequencing was naive CD4+ T cells from blood. CDR3 sequence (DNA): TGCAGCGTCGGGCAGGGCCTCTCCTACAATGAGCAGTTCTTC. Its translation: CSVGQGLSYNEQFF.